The 15 T cell receptor beta chains reported below all come from one sample, sequenced in a study of cytomegalovirus exposure and HLA in healthy donors. PCR employed 60 Vbeta and 13 Jbeta primers. Clones were read by immunoSEQ multiplex PCR, and TCRdb kept only the in-frame ones, dropping some. The sample has approximately 210,000 clones, about 85% seen once. Sample: PBMCs. The receptors were sampled from a male donor in good health and CMV-seropositive.

The chain employs TRBV30 and TRBJ1-2; weak D call: TRBD1 (5 bases). The germline V gene encodes CDR1 GTSNPN and CDR2 SVGIG (reference sequence). V was pared by 5 bases and J by 8 bases, with 18 bases between. This CDR3 comprises 13 residues. CDR3: CAWAQGGARGYTF. CDR3 DNA: TGTGCCTGGGCCCAGGGAGGAGCTCGGGGCTACACCTTC.

This clone was seen a single time. This rearrangement joins TRBV25-1 to TRBJ1-1; D might be TRBD1 (5 bases). Germline assignment: CDR1 MGHDK and CDR2 SYGVNS. The CDR3 extends over 13 amino acids. V lost 10 bases and J lost 6, with 18 bases in between. CDR3 residues: CATKSGGVAEAFF. DNA of the CDR3: TGTGCCACTAAGTCGGGGGGGGTGGCTGAAGCTTTCTTT.

CDR3 sequence: CASSEIGQGVYEQYF. In DNA, the CDR3 is TGTGCCAGCAGTGAAATAGGGCAGGGGGTTTACGAGCAGTACTTC. The genes are TRBV6-1 and TRBJ2-7; 7 bases match TRBD1. Unmatched junction bases numbered 8, after V lost 2 bases and J lost 4 bases. The CDR3 contains 15 residues. Germline CDR1 and CDR2: MNHNS and SASEGT.

Comment on this clone: The junction and the germline gene differ at one end; a read error may be behind it. The chain employs TRBV7-9 and TRBJ1-4, with 7 bases that match TRBD1. The CDR3 has 15 amino acids. Germline V CDR1 and CDR2: SEHNR, FQNEAQ (reference sequence). The CDR3 region has the DNA TGTTCCAGCAGCCAGGGGACAGTGACCTCTGAAAAACTGTTTTTT. Translating it yields CSSSQGTVTSEKLFF. Combining the CDR3 with reference TRBV7-9 and TRBJ1-4 gives the whole variable domain DTGVSQNPRHKITKRGQNVTFRCDPISEHNRLYWYRQTLGQGPEFLTYFQNEAQLEKSRLLSDRFSAERPKGSFSTLEIQRTEQGDSAMYLCSSSQGTVTSEKLFFGSGTQLSVL.

This chain uses TRBV5-4 with TRBJ1-5; D might be TRBD1 (6 bases). Germline CDR1 and CDR2: SGHNT and YYREEE (reference sequence). This CDR3 spans 16 amino acids. V was pared by 3 bases and J by 1 base, with 14 bases between. This CDR3 reads CASSSGHRTSNQPQHF. CDR3 nucleotide sequence: TGTGCCAGCAGCTCGGGACATAGAACGAGCAATCAGCCCCAGCATTTT.

This rearrangement joins TRBV9 to TRBJ1-2, with a possible D match to TRBD1 (5 bases). Trimming took 4 bases from V and 6 from J, leaving 19 bases between them. Germline values: CDR1 SGDLS, CDR2 YYNGEE. This CDR3 contains 15 residues. The CDR3 DNA sequence: TGTGCCAGCAGCCCCCCGCCGGGCAGGGTACATGGCTACACCTTC. Translated: CASSPPPGRVHGYTF.

The rearrangement joins TRBV18 to TRBJ2-5; 7 bases are shared with TRBD1. V trimming: 2 bases; J trimming: 5 bases; junction bases outside the gene matches: 11. Germline CDR1 reads KGHSH; CDR2 reads LQKENI. This CDR3 has 16 amino acids. CDR3 in DNA: TGTGCCAGCTCACCAGTCGTCGGACAGGCGTCGGAGACCCAGTACTTC. Translation gives CASSPVVGQASETQYF. Based on the CDR3 plus reference TRBV18 and TRBJ2-5, the full variable domain is NAGVMQNPRHLVRRRGQEARLRCSPMKGHSHVYWYRQLPEEGLKFMVYLQKENIIDESGMPKERFSAEFPKEGPSILRIQQVVRGDSAAYFCASSPVVGQASETQYFGPGTRLLVL.

This sequence joins TRBV7-3 and TRBJ2-3; 9 bases are shared with TRBD2. Germline CDR1 SGHTA, CDR2 FQGTGA. This CDR3 is 16 amino acids long. J lost 6 bases, V lost 6 bases, and 13 bases had no gene match. In DNA, the CDR3 is TGTGCCAGCAGTCTAAACCAGCGGGAGGCTCTTGATACGCAGTATTTT. Translation: CASSLNQREALDTQYF.

This clone was counted a single time. This sequence joins TRBV28 and TRBJ2-7, with a possible D match to TRBD2 (6 bases). The CDR3 is 13 residues long. Trimming took off 7 bases at V and 2 bases at J, with 12 bases between the two ends. Germline assignment: CDR1 MDHEN and CDR2 SYDVKM. The CDR3 DNA reads as TGTGCCAGCAATGTGGGGGGTCCCTACGAGCAGTACTTC. It codes for CASNVGGPYEQYF.

The chain combines TRBV15 with TRBJ1-4, with a tentative D call TRBD1 (5 bases). Germline V gene lookup returns CDR1 LNHNV and CDR2 YYDKDF (reference sequence). This CDR3 is 17 amino acids long. The V and J ends lost 3 bases and 11 bases respectively, with 25 bases between them. The CDR3 DNA sequence: TGTGCCACCAGCAGGACAACTCAGGGAAGGGGTCCTGGGAAACTGTTTTTT. It encodes CATSRTTQGRGPGKLFF.

The chain couples TRBV6-5 to TRBJ2-7, with 9 nucleotides matching TRBD2. J lost 2 bases, V lost 9 bases, and 8 bases had no gene match. The length of the CDR3 is 14 residues. Germline CDR1 is MNHEY and CDR2 is SVGAGI. CDR3 sequence reads: CASYRAGGPYEQYF. The CDR3 region has the DNA TGTGCCAGTTATAGGGCGGGAGGGCCCTACGAGCAGTACTTC.

The chain is built from TRBV7-3 and TRBJ2-1, with 9 positions matching TRBD2. The trim removed 5 bases at V and 4 bases at J, leaving 12 bases unmatched. This CDR3 comprises 17 residues. The germline gives CDR1 SGHTA, CDR2 FQGTGA. CDR3 sequence reads: CASSPSGSGGKYNEQFF. The CDR3 nucleotides read TGTGCCAGCAGCCCCTCAGGTAGCGGGGGTAAATACAATGAGCAGTTCTTC.

This clone was observed a handful of times. The chain uses TRBV28 and TRBJ2-5; 8 bases are a match to TRBD1. The J call may not be correct, given that the DNA end is closer to TRBJ2-7. There are 15 residues in the CDR3. Germline assignment: CDR1 MDHEN and CDR2 SYDVKM. Here the CDR3 reads CASSRRGRGRDEQYF. CDR3 DNA: TGTGCCAGCAGCCGTCGGGGCAGGGGGCGGGACGAGCAGTACTTC.

The chain has TRBV9 and TRBJ1-1, with D unclear. Trimming removed 3 bases at V and 6 bases at J, with 15 bases between. The CDR3 length is 14 residues. CDR1 is SGDLS, CDR2 YYNGEE, per germline. Written as DNA, the CDR3 is TGTGCCAGCAGCGAATCGACATGGGTGGCTGAAGCTTTCTTT. This encodes CASSESTWVAEAFF.

There are a few counts of this clone. This chain uses TRBV7-6 with TRBJ2-7; 7 bases match TRBD1. Per germline, CDR1 SGHVS and CDR2 FNYEAQ. V shed 5 bases and J 5 bases; nucleotides not matched to a gene: 12. This CDR3 has 15 residues. CDR3 amino acids: CASSNPYRGADEQYF. CDR3 coding DNA: TGTGCCAGCAGCAACCCTTACAGGGGCGCGGACGAGCAGTACTTC.